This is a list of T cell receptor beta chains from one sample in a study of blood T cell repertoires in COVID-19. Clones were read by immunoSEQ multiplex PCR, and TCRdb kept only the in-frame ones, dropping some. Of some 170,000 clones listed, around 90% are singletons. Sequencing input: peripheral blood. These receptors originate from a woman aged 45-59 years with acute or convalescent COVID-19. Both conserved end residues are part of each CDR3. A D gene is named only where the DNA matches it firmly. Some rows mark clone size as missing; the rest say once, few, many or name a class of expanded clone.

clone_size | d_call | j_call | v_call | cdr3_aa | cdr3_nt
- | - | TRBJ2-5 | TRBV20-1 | CSASLQASQETQYF | TGCAGTGCTAGTCTCCAGGCCTCACAAGAGACCCAGTACTTC
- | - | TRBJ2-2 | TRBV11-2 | CASSLRMDSITGELFF | TGTGCCAGCAGCTTACGGATGGACTCAATCACCGGGGAGCTGTTTTTT
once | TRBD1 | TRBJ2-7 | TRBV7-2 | CASSLVGTGGYEQYF | TGTGCCAGCAGCTTAGTCGGGACAGGGGGTTACGAGCAGTACTTC
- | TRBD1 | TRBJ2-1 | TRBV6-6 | CASSRSGTGGVGEQFF | TGTGCCAGCAGCCGAAGTGGGACAGGGGGGGTCGGCGAGCAGTTCTTC
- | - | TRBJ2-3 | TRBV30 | CAWSGSSGSTDTQYF | TGTGCCTGGAGCGGTAGCAGCGGTTCCACAGATACGCAGTATTTT
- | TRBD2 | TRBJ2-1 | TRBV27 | CASSLWPSGDDEQFF | TGTGCCAGCAGTTTATGGCCTAGCGGGGACGATGAGCAGTTCTTC
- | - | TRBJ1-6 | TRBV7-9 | CASNDARNSPLHF | TGTGCCAGCAACGACGCTAGGAATTCACCCCTCCACTTT
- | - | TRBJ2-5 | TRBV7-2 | CASSLASLASGTQYF | TGTGCCAGCAGCTTAGCGAGTCTGGCGTCGGGGACCCAGTACTTC
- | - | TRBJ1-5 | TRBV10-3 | CAISPDRSSNQPQHF | TGTGCCATCAGTCCAGATCGAAGTAGCAATCAGCCCCAGCATTTT
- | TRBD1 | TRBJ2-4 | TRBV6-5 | CASSTRQGAKNIQYF | TGTGCCAGCAGTACGCGACAGGGGGCCAAAAACATTCAGTACTTC
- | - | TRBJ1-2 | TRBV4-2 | CASSRDKLNYGYTF | TGTGCCAGCAGCCGTGATAAGCTTAACTATGGCTACACCTTC
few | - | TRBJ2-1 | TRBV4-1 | CASSVGGNEQFF | TGCGCCAGCAGTGTGGGAGGTAATGAGCAGTTCTTC
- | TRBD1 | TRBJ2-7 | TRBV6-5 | CAGWGGTGTYEQYF | TGTGCCGGGTGGGGTGGGACAGGCACCTACGAGCAGTACTTC
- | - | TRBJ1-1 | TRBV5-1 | CASSLGQMNTEAFF | TGCGCCAGCAGCTTGGGACAGATGAACACTGAAGCTTTCTTT
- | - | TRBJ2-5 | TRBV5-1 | CASSLAGGQKTQYF | TGCGCCAGCAGCTTGGCCGGGGGGCAGAAGACCCAGTACTTC
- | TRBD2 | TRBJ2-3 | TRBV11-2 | CASSLVAAGASTDTQYF | TGTGCCAGCAGCTTAGTGGCCGCGGGAGCTTCGACAGATACGCAGTATTTT
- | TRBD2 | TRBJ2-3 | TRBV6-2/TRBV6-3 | CASSYPGGSSTDTQYF | TGTGCCAGCAGTTACCCGGGAGGTTCTAGCACAGATACGCAGTATTTT
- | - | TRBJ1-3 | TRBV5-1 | CASSLQGSAGNTIYF | TGCGCCAGCAGCTTACAGGGCTCCGCGGGAAACACCATATATTTT
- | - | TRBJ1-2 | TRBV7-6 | CASSRGLTYGYTF | TGTGCCAGCAGCCGAGGGTTGACGTATGGCTACACCTTC
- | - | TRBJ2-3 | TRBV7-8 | CASSLVGGSTDTQYF | TGTGCCAGCAGCTTAGTCGGCGGTAGCACAGATACGCAGTATTTT
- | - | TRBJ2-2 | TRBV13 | CASSGGRTGELFF | TGTGCCAGCAGCGGAGGGAGGACCGGGGAGCTGTTTTTT
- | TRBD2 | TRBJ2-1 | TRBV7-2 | CASSEKAGGPGEQFF | TGTGCCAGCAGCGAAAAAGCGGGGGGGCCTGGTGAGCAGTTCTTC
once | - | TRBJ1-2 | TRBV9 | CASSVGRENYGYTF | TGTGCCAGCAGCGTAGGCAGGGAAAACTATGGCTACACCTTC
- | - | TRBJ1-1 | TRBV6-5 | CASTPRDYTEAFF | TGTGCCAGCACCCCTAGGGACTACACTGAAGCTTTCTTT
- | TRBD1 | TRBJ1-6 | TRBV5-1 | CASSPDRVRSPLHF | TGCGCCAGCAGCCCGGACAGGGTTCGATCACCCCTCCACTTT
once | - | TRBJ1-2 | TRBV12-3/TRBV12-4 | CASRPGANYGYTF | TGTGCCAGCAGGCCGGGTGCTAACTATGGCTACACCTTC
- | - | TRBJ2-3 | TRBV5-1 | CASSPWTITDTQYF | TGCGCCAGCAGCCCCTGGACTATCACAGATACGCAGTATTTT
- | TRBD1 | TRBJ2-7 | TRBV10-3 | CATSLRDRGSYEQYF | TGTGCCACCAGCCTCAGGGACAGGGGTTCCTACGAGCAGTACTTC
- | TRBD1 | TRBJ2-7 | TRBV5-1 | CASSLAMGQGRYEQYF | TGCGCCAGCAGCTTGGCTATGGGACAGGGCCGATACGAGCAGTACTTC
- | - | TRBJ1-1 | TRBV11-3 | CASSATGFEAFF | TGTGCCAGCAGCGCTACAGGTTTTGAAGCTTTCTTT
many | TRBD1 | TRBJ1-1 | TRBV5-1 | CASSRTGGGYTEAFF | TGCGCCAGCAGCCGGACAGGGGGCGGGTACACTGAAGCTTTCTTT
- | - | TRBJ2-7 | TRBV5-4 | CASSLEGAPSYEQYF | TGTGCCAGCAGCTTGGAGGGAGCCCCCTCCTACGAGCAGTACTTC
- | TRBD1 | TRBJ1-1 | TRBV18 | CASSLRAETGRPIEAFF | TGTGCCAGCTCCCTTCGGGCCGAGACAGGGCGCCCAATTGAAGCTTTCTTT
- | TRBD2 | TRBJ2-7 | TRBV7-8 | CASSLAGTRSQYF | TGTGCCAGCAGCTTAGCCGGGACTAGGAGTCAGTACTTC
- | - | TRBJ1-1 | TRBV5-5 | CASSLDFFQDTEAFF | TGTGCCAGCAGCTTGGATTTCTTCCAGGACACTGAAGCTTTCTTT
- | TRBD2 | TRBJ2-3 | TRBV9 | CASSVSGGAVADTQYF | TGTGCCAGCAGCGTAAGCGGGGGGGCCGTCGCAGATACGCAGTATTTT
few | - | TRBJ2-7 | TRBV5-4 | CASMLDRLAYEQYF | TGTGCCAGCATGCTAGACCGACTAGCCTACGAGCAGTACTTC
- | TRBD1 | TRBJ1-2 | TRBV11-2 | CASSSGQGLFNYGYTF | TGTGCCAGCAGCTCGGGACAGGGTCTTTTTAACTATGGCTACACCTTC
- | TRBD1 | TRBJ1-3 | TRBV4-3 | CASSHDRELNTIYF | TGCGCCAGCAGCCACGACAGGGAATTAAACACCATATATTTT
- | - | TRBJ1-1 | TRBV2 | CASGWSVNTEAFF | TGTGCCAGCGGTTGGTCAGTGAACACTGAAGCTTTCTTT
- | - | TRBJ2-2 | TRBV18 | CASSWRSRNTGELFF | TGTGCCAGCTCATGGAGGTCGAGGAACACCGGGGAGCTGTTTTTT
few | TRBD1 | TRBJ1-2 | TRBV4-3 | CASSQEQGSTGYTF | TGCGCCAGCAGCCAAGAACAGGGGTCGACTGGCTACACCTTC
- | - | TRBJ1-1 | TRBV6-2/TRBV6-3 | CASSYGSIRGTEAFF | TGTGCCAGCAGTTATGGCTCCATCAGGGGCACTGAAGCTTTCTTT
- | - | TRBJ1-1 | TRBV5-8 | CASSSTGVAMNTEAFF | TGTGCCAGCAGCTCAACGGGGGTTGCGATGAACACTGAAGCTTTCTTT